Shown below are 28 T cell receptor beta chains from a single sample sequenced in a study of cytomegalovirus exposure and HLA in healthy donors. TCRdb keeps only in-frame clones here, not all; method: immunoSEQ multiplex PCR. The sample has 250,000 to 350,000 clones, roughly 90% seen once. Sequences were obtained from PBMCs. These receptors were obtained from a woman aged 18-35 years in good health and CMV-seronegative.

The chain joins TRBV15 to TRBJ1-2; weak D call: TRBD1 (6 bases). Germline CDR1 LNHNV, CDR2 YYDKDF (reference sequence). This CDR3 comprises 14 residues. Trimming took off 1 base at V and 3 bases at J, with 9 bases between the two ends. Written as DNA, the CDR3 is TGTGCCACCAGCAGAGGCGGGGGCGACTATGGCTACACCTTC. Residues: CATSRGGGDYGYTF.

V usage is TRBV2 and J usage is TRBJ1-2; 9 bases agree with TRBD1. Germline trimming cut 2 bases from V and 3 bases from J; bases unmatched to any gene: 1. Germline V gene data show CDR1 as SNHLY and CDR2 as FYNNEI. The CDR3 consists of 14 residues. This CDR3 is CASSERTGDYGYTF. CDR3 DNA sequence: TGTGCCAGCAGTGAACGGACAGGGGACTATGGCTACACCTTC. The entire variable domain, with the rest obtained from reference TRBV2 and TRBJ1-2, is as follows: EPEVTQTPSHQVTQMGQEVILRCVPISNHLYFYWYRQILGQKVEFLVSFYNNEISEKSEIFDDQFSVERPDGSNFTLKIRSTKLEDSAMYFCASSERTGDYGYTFGSGTRLTVV.

This rearrangement joins TRBV27 to TRBJ2-2, with a weak D call TRBD1 (6 bases). CDR1 MNHEY and CDR2 SMNVEV come from the germline V gene (reference sequence). The CDR3 totals 14 residues. V gave up 8 bases and J gave up 6 bases, with 16 bases separating them. Here the CDR3 reads CASENRDGSGELFF. CDR3 DNA sequence: TGTGCCAGCGAGAACAGGGACGGTTCCGGGGAGCTGTTTTTT.

This clone was seen only once. V and J are TRBV29-1 and TRBJ2-3; 10 bases map to TRBD2. With V trimmed by 7 bases and J by 3 bases, 10 bases remained unmatched. Germline V CDR1 and CDR2: SQVTM, ANQGSEA. The CDR3 is 15 residues long. CDR3 bases: TGCAGCGCTTCAACTAGCGGGGTTGGAACAGATACGCAGTATTTT. It is translated as CSASTSGVGTDTQYF.

DNA for the CDR3: TGTGCCAGCACCCCAAGGGGCAACTCCTACGAGCAGTACTTC. It translates to CASTPRGNSYEQYF. The chain carries TRBV11-1 and TRBJ2-7, with TRBD1 as a possible D gene (5 bases). This CDR3 is built from 14 residues. The ends were cut back, 7 bases at V and 0 bases at J, with 13 bases in the middle. Germline CDR1 is SGHAT and CDR2 is FQDESV (reference sequence).

This rearrangement joins TRBV19 to TRBJ2-7; 10 bases line up with TRBD1. Germline-derived CDR1 and CDR2 are LNHDA and SQIVND (reference sequence). J lost 5 bases, V lost 8 bases, and 6 bases had no gene match. CDR3 length: 13 amino acids. The CDR3 here is CASRRGQGNEQYF. Written as DNA, the CDR3 is TGTGCCAGTCGAAGGGGACAGGGGAACGAGCAGTACTTC.

The CDR3 is CASSTSGTENEKLFF. The DNA of the CDR3 is TGCGCCAGCAGCACTTCCGGGACAGAGAATGAAAAACTGTTTTTT. The V and J genes are TRBV5-1 and TRBJ1-4; 7 nucleotides match TRBD1. The CDR3 runs to 15 residues. Trimming at V came to 4 bases and at J to 5 bases, leaving 8 bases not matched to a gene. Germline V gives CDR1 SGHRS, CDR2 YFSETQ.

This CDR3 is CASSDSAGGPGANVLTF. In DNA, the CDR3 is TGTGCCAGCAGTGACTCCGCGGGAGGGCCTGGGGCCAACGTCCTGACTTTC. The chain joins TRBV6-4 to TRBJ2-6, with TRBD2 matching 9 bases. The CDR3 length is 17 residues. Germline CDR1 is MRHNA and CDR2 is SNTAGT. Trimming took 0 bases from V and 2 from J; bases not matched to a gene: 2.

The J gene is TRBJ2-1, the V gene TRBV19; TRBD2 matches at 8 bases. Trimming took 7 bases from V and 10 from J; bases not matched to a gene: 15. The CDR3 is made up of 15 amino acids. Germline assignment: CDR1 LNHDA and CDR2 SQIVND (reference sequence). The CDR3 here is CASTNGASGLGEQFF. CDR3 sequence (DNA): TGTGCCAGTACCAACGGCGCTAGCGGGCTGGGAGAGCAGTTCTTC.

The genes are TRBV9 and TRBJ2-5, with TRBD2 matching over 11 bases. This CDR3 is 16 amino acids long. Trimming cost V 0 bases and J 5 bases; bases outside gene matches: 6. Germline V gene lookup returns CDR1 SGDLS and CDR2 YYNGEE. CDR3 DNA sequence: TGTGCCAGCAGCGTAGAATGGGCTAGCGGGAGGGAGACCCAGTACTTC. It specifies CASSVEWASGRETQYF.

The V and J genes are TRBV6-5 and TRBJ1-4; D remains unclear. The germline V gene has CDR1 MNHEY and CDR2 SVGAGI. The CDR3 is 14 residues long. The V gene lost 6 bases and the J gene lost 6 bases, with 14 bases spanning the gap. The CDR3 nucleotides are TGTGCCAGCAGGACACTTGCACCGGATGAAAAACTGTTTTTT. As protein: CASRTLAPDEKLFF.

V and J are TRBV11-3 and TRBJ2-3; TRBD2 aligns across 10 bases. From germline, CDR1 is SGHNT and CDR2 YENEEA. The CDR3 has 16 amino acids. V lost 5 bases to trimming and J lost 0 bases; unmatched junction nucleotides: 5. The CDR3 spells CASSPGLAESTDTQYF. Here the CDR3 DNA reads TGTGCCAGCAGCCCCGGACTAGCGGAAAGCACAGATACGCAGTATTTT.

This chain links TRBV28 with TRBJ2-2; TRBD1 agrees at 7 bases. The CDR3 has 14 amino acids. Germline values: CDR1 MDHEN, CDR2 SYDVKM. The ends lost 5 bases at V and 7 bases at J; junction bases unmatched: 7. The CDR3 DNA follows: TGTGCCAGCAGTCAATTTAGGGGGCGCGGGGAGCTGTTTTTT. Translated, it gives CASSQFRGRGELFF.

The chain has TRBV7-3 and TRBJ2-3, with 7 bases aligning to TRBD1. Germline V gene data show CDR1 as SGHTA and CDR2 as FQGTGA. Trimming removed 5 bases from V and 0 bases from J; junction bases left unmatched: 2. The CDR3 covers 14 residues. CDR3 protein: CASSRGQSTDTQYF. CDR3 DNA: TGTGCCAGCAGCAGGGGACAGAGCACAGATACGCAGTATTTT.

V is TRBV28 and J is TRBJ1-3; 9 positions match TRBD1. V was clipped by 3 bases and J by 1 base; unmatched bases: 13. Germline CDR1 is MDHEN and CDR2 is SYDVKM. The CDR3 covers 19 residues. The CDR3 loop is CASSFYVGFGTGSGNTIYF. For the CDR3, the DNA is TGTGCCAGCAGTTTCTATGTAGGGTTCGGGACAGGGTCTGGAAACACCATATATTTT.

The V gene is TRBV6-5, the J gene TRBJ2-7; the match to TRBD1 covers 7 bases. The CDR3 is 14 amino acids. The germline V gene encodes CDR1 MNHEY and CDR2 SVGAGI. The trim removed 2 bases at V and 0 bases at J, leaving 1 base unmatched. CDR3 sequence (DNA): TGTGCCAGCAGTTACGGGACAGACTCCTACGAGCAGTACTTC. It encodes CASSYGTDSYEQYF.

Points on this clone: The sample holds other DNA sequences that translate to the same CDR3. The chain links TRBV27 to TRBJ1-2; 7 positions match TRBD1. V lost 2 bases, J lost 3 bases, and 0 bases stayed unmatched. Germline CDR1 is MNHEY and CDR2 is SMNVEV (reference sequence). This CDR3 spans 13 amino acids. The CDR3 is CASSLDRDYGYTF. The CDR3, as DNA: TGTGCCAGCAGTTTAGACAGGGACTATGGCTACACCTTC.

The chain combines TRBV19 with TRBJ1-3; D call uncertain. The CDR3 loop spans 16 amino acids. Germline CDR1 reads LNHDA; CDR2 reads SQIVND (reference sequence). The V end lost 7 bases, the J end lost 0 bases, and 16 bases lay between the germline ends. This chain's CDR3 is CASIADGRVSGNTIYF. The DNA of the CDR3 is TGTGCCAGTATTGCCGACGGGAGAGTCTCTGGAAACACCATATATTTT.

The genes are TRBV25-1 and TRBJ1-1; tentatively, D is TRBD1 (5 bases). Trimming removed 7 bases at V and 6 bases at J, with 15 bases between. Germline CDR1 and CDR2: MGHDK and SYGVNS. The CDR3 has 13 amino acids. This chain's CDR3 is CASNPRWGAEAFF. The DNA of the CDR3 is TGTGCCAGCAACCCCCGGTGGGGCGCTGAAGCTTTCTTT.

The chain joins TRBV7-2 to TRBJ1-1, with 8 bases lining up with TRBD1. The CDR3 loop spans 15 amino acids. V shed 5 bases, J shed 3 bases, and the junction held 8 bases outside the gene matches. Per the germline V gene, CDR1 is SGHTA and CDR2 is FQGNSA. As DNA, the CDR3 is TGTGCCAGCAGCCCCGGACAGGGAGGGGACACTGAAGCTTTCTTT. It specifies CASSPGQGGDTEAFF. Filled out from reference TRBV7-2 and TRBJ1-1, the complete variable domain reads GAGVSQSPSNKVTEKGKDVELRCDPISGHTALYWYRQSLGQGLEFLIYFQGNSAPDKSGLPSDRFSAERTGGSVSTLTIQRTQQEDSAVYLCASSPGQGGDTEAFFGQGTRLTVV.

The chain has TRBV7-6 and TRBJ2-6; tentatively, D is TRBD2 (6 bases). CDR1 and CDR2 from the germline V gene are SGHVS and FNYEAQ. This CDR3 has 14 residues. The CDR3 reads CAAGSYSGANVLTF. The DNA for the CDR3 is TGTGCAGCGGGCAGTTACTCTGGGGCCAACGTCCTGACTTTC.

The J gene is TRBJ2-7, the V gene TRBV6-5, with 7 nucleotides matching TRBD2. Germline V gives CDR1 MNHEY, CDR2 SVGAGI. The CDR3 is made up of 13 amino acids. With V trimmed by 6 bases and J by 5 bases, 7 bases remained unmatched. The CDR3 protein is CASRSSGGDEQYF. CDR3 coding DNA: TGTGCCAGCAGATCCTCGGGGGGTGACGAGCAGTACTTC.

The chain links TRBV19 to TRBJ2-7; TRBD1 matches 8 bases. The germline CDR1 and CDR2 sequences are LNHDA and SQIVND (reference sequence). V trimming: 6 bases; J trimming: 3 bases; junction bases outside the gene matches: 4. There are 13 residues in the CDR3. The CDR3 coding sequence is TGTGCCAGTAGCGCCGGGACAGGCTACGAGCAGTACTTC. It codes for CASSAGTGYEQYF.

The sample holds one count of this clone. The rearrangement joins TRBV5-4 to TRBJ1-2; TRBD1 might be the D (6 bases). Germline assignment: CDR1 SGHNT and CDR2 YYREEE (reference sequence). The germline V and J ends were trimmed by 6 bases and 8 bases, with 20 bases remaining between them. This CDR3 has 14 residues. The CDR3 here is CASTEGQGLEGYTF. CDR3 sequence (DNA): TGTGCCAGCACCGAAGGGCAGGGGCTTGAAGGCTACACCTTC.

The chain is built from TRBV6-5 and TRBJ2-7; weak D call: TRBD2 (6 bases). The CDR3 is made up of 15 amino acids. Trimming took 0 bases from V and 2 from J, leaving 11 bases between them. Germline V gene lookup returns CDR1 MNHEY and CDR2 SVGAGI. CDR3 region: CASSYSPGSAYEQYF. Written as DNA, the CDR3 is TGTGCCAGCAGTTACTCTCCCGGGAGTGCCTACGAGCAGTACTTC.

This chain connects TRBV7-8 to TRBJ1-5; 8 bases line up with TRBD1. Germline CDR1 reads SGHVS; CDR2 reads FQNEAQ. With 4 bases clipped from V and 7 bases from J, the junction kept 12 bases outside the gene matches. The CDR3 extends over 16 amino acids. CDR3 nucleotide sequence: TGTGCCAGCAGCTCTAGCATCACAGGGGGGAAGCAGCCCCAGCATTTT. This gives the protein CASSSSITGGKQPQHF.

V gene TRBV4-2 combines with J gene TRBJ1-3, with D unclear. The V gene lost 1 base and the J gene lost 0 bases, with 7 bases spanning the gap. This CDR3 region has 15 residues. Germline V gives CDR1 LGHNA, CDR2 YNFKEQ. For the CDR3, the DNA is TGTGCCAGCAGCCAAGTCGCTAACTCTGGAAACACCATATATTTT. Its protein is CASSQVANSGNTIYF.

The chain employs TRBV9 and TRBJ2-7, with D perhaps TRBD1 (6 bases). Germline V gene data show CDR1 as SGDLS and CDR2 as YYNGEE. Deletions cut 3 bases from V and 7 bases from J, with 17 bases between. The CDR3 runs to 14 residues. Here the CDR3 reads CASSAAGRQEEQYF. For the CDR3, the DNA is TGTGCCAGCAGCGCGGCCGGGCGACAGGAAGAGCAGTACTTC.